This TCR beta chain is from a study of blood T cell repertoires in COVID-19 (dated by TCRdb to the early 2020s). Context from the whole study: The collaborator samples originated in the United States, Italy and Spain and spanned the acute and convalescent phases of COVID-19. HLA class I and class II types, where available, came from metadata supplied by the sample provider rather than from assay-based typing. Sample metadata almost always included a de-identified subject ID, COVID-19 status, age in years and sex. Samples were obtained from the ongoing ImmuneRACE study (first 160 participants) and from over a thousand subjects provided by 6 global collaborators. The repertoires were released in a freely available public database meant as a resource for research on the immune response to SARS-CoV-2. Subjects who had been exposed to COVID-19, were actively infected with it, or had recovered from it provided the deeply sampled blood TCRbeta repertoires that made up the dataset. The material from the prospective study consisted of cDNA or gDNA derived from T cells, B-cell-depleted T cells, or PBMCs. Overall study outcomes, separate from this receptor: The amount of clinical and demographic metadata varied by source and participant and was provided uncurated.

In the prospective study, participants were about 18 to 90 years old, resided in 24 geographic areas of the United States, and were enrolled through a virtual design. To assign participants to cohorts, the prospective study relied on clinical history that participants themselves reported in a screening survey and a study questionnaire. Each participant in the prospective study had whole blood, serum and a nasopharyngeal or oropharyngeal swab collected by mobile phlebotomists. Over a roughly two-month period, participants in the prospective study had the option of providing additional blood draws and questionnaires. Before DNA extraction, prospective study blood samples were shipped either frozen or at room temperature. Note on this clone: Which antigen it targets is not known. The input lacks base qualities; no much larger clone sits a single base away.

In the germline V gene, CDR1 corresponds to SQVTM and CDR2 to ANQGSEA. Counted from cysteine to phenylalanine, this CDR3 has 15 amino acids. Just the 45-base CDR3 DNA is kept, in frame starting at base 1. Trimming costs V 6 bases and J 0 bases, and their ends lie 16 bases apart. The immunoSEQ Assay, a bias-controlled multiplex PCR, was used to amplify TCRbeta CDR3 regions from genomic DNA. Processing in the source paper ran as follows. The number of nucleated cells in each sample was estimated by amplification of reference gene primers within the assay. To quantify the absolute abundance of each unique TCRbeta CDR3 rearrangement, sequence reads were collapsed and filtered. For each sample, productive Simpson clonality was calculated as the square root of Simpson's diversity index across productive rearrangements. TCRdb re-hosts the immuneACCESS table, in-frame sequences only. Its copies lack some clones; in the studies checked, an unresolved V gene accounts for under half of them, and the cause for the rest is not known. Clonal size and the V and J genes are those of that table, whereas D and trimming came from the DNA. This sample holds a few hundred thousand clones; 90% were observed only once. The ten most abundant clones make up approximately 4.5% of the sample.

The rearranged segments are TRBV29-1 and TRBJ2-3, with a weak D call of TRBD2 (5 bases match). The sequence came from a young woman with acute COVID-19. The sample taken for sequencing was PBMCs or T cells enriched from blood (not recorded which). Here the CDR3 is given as CSVEVWKGSTDTQYF. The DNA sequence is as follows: TGCAGCGTGGAGGTTTGGAAAGGTAGCACAGATACGCAGTATTTT.